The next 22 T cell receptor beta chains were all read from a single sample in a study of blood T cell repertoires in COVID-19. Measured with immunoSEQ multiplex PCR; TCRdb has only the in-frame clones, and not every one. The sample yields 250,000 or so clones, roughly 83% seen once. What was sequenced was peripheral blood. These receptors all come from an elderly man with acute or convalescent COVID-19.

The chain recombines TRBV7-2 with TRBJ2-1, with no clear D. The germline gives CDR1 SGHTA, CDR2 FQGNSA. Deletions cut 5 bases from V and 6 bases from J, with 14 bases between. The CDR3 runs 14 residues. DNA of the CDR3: TGTGCCAGCAGCCCACGTATGCGGCCCAATGAGCAGTTCTTC. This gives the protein CASSPRMRPNEQFF.

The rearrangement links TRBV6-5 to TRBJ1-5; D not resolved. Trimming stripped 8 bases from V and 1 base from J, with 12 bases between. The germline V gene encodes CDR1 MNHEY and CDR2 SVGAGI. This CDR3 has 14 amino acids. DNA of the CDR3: TGTGCCAGCGCATATAAGAGGAGCAATCAGCCCCAGCATTTT. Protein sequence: CASAYKRSNQPQHF.

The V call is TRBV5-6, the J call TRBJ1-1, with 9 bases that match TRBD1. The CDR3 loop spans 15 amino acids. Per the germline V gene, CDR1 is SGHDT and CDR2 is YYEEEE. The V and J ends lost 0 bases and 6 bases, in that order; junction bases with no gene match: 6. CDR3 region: CASSLGDRVSSEAFF. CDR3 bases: TGTGCCAGCAGCTTGGGGGACAGGGTGTCCTCTGAAGCTTTCTTT.

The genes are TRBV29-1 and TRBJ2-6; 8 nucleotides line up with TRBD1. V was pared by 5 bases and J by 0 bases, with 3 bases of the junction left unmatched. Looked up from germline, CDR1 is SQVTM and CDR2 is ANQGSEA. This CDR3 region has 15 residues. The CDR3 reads CSVHQGASGANVLTF. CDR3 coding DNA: TGCAGCGTTCACCAGGGGGCCTCTGGGGCCAACGTCCTGACTTTC.

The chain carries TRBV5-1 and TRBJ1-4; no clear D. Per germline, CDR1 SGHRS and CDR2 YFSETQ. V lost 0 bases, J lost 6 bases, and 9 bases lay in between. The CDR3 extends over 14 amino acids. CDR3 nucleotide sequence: TGCGCCAGCAGCTTGGACGGTGTTGATGAAAAACTGTTTTTT. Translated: CASSLDGVDEKLFF.

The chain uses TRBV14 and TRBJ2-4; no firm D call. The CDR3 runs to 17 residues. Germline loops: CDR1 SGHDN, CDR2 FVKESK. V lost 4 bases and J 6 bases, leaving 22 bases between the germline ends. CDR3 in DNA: TGTGCCAGCAGCCCGCTCCCTTCGACTGATCCGAGAAACATTCAGTACTTC. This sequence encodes CASSPLPSTDPRNIQYF.

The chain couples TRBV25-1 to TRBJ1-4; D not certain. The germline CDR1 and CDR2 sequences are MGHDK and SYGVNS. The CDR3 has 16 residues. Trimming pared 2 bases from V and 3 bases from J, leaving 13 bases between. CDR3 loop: CASSEPRGVANEKLFF. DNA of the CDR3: TGTGCCAGCAGTGAACCCCGCGGGGTGGCTAATGAAAAACTGTTTTTT. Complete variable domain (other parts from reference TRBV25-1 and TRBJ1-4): EADIYQTPRYLVIGTGKKITLECSQTMGHDKMYWYQQDPGMELHLIHYSYGVNSTEKGDLSSESTVSRIRTEHFPLTLESARPSHTSQYLCASSEPRGVANEKLFFGSGTQLSVL.

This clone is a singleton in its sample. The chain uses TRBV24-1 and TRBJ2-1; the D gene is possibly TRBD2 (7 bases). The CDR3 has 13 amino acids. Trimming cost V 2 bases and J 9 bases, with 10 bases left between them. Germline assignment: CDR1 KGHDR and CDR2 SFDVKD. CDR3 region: CATSDWGGREQFF. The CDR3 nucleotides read TGTGCCACCAGTGATTGGGGGGGCCGTGAGCAGTTCTTC.

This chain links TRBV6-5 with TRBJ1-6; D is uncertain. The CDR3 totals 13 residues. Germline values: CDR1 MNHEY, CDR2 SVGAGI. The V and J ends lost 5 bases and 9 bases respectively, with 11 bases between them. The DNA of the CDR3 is TGTGCCAGCAGTCTGTCTCGGGGTTCACCCCTCCACTTT. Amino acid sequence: CASSLSRGSPLHF.

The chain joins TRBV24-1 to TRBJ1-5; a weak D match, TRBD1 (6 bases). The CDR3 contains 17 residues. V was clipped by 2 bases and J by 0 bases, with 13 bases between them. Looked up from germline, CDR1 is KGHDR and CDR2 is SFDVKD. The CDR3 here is CATSDSPDRTSNQPQHF. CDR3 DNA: TGTGCCACCAGTGATTCACCGGACAGAACTAGCAATCAGCCCCAGCATTTT.

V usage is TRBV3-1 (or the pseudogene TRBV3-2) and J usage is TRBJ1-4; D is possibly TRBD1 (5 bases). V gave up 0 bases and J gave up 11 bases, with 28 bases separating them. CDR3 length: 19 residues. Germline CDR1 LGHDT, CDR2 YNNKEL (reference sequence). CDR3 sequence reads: CASSQDIRAGRKRGRKLFF. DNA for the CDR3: TGTGCCAGCAGCCAAGATATTCGTGCAGGGCGCAAAAGGGGTCGGAAACTGTTTTTT.

The DNA for the CDR3 is TGTGCCAGCAGCTTAGGGGACAGTAGCAATCAGCCCCAGCATTTT. It is translated as CASSLGDSSNQPQHF. This sequence joins TRBV7-2 and TRBJ1-5; 7 bases are a match to TRBD1. The ends lost 1 base at V and 0 bases at J; junction bases unmatched: 0. CDR1 and CDR2 from the germline V gene are SGHTA and FQGNSA. The CDR3 runs 15 residues.

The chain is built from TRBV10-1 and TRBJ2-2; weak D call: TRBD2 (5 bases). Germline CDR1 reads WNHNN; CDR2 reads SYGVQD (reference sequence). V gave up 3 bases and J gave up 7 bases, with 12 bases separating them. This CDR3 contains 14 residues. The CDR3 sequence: CASSEWLAGGELFF. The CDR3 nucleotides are TGCGCCAGCAGTGAATGGCTAGCCGGCGGGGAGCTGTTTTTT.

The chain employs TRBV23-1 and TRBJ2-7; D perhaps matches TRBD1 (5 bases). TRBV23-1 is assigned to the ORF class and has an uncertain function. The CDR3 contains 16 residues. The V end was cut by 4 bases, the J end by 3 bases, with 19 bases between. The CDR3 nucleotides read TGCGCCAGCAGTCCACTACTTTCTGAACAGGACTACGAGCAGTACTTC. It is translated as CASSPLLSEQDYEQYF.

The CDR3 is CASSESSGNTIYF. CDR3 nucleotide sequence: TGCGCCAGCAGCGAGAGCTCTGGAAACACCATATATTTT. The genes are TRBV5-1 and TRBJ1-3; D is unclear. Germline values: CDR1 SGHRS, CDR2 YFSETQ. This CDR3 is built from 13 residues. V lost 4 bases, J lost 0 bases, and 5 bases lay in between.

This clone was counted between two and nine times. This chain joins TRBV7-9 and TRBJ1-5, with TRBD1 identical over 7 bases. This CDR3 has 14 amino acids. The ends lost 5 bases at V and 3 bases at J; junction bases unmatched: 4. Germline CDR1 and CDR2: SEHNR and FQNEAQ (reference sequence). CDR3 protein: CASSRTGVNQPQHF. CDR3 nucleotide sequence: TGTGCCAGCAGCCGAACAGGGGTCAATCAGCCCCAGCATTTT.

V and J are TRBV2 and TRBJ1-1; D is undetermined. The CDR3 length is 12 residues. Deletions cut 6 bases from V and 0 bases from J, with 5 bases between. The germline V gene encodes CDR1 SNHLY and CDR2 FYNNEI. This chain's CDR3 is CASSQLNTEAFF. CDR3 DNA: TGTGCCAGCAGCCAGTTGAACACTGAAGCTTTCTTT.

CDR3 region: CASSYRRMNTEAFF. DNA of the CDR3: TGTGCCAGCAGTTATCGGCGGATGAACACTGAAGCTTTCTTT. The rearrangement links TRBV6-2 or TRBV6-3 to TRBJ1-1; the D is unclear. V lost 3 bases and J 0 bases, leaving 8 bases between the germline ends. The CDR3 loop spans 14 amino acids. CDR1 and CDR2 (germline): MNHEY, SVGEGT.

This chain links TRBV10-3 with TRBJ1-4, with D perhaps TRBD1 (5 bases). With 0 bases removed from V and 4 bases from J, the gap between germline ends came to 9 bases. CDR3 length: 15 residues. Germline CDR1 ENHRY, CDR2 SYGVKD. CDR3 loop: CAISESMQGNEKLFF. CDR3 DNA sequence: TGTGCCATCAGTGAGTCGATGCAGGGTAATGAAAAACTGTTTTTT.

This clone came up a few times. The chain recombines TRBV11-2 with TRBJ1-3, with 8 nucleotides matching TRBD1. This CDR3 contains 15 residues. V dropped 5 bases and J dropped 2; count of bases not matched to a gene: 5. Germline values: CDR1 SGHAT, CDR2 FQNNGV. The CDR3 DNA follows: TGTGCCAGCAGCATTCAGGACAGGGCTGGAAACACCATATATTTT. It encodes CASSIQDRAGNTIYF.

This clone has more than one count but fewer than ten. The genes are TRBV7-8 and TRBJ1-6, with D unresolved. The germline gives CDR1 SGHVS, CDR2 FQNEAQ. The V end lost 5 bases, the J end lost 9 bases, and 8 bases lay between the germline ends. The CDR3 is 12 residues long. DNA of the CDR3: TGTGCCAGCAGCCCCTCAGTTTCACCCCTCCACTTT. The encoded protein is CASSPSVSPLHF.

CDR3 residues: CASSQDSGQPGNTIYF. In nucleotides, the CDR3 is TGCGCCAGCAGCCAAGATAGCGGGCAGCCTGGAAACACCATATATTTT. The chain joins TRBV4-3 to TRBJ1-3; D is unresolved. Trimming removed 0 bases at V and 2 bases at J, with 11 bases between. The germline V gene encodes CDR1 LGHNA and CDR2 YSLEER. CDR3 length: 16 amino acids.